This T cell receptor (beta chain) derives from a study of post-analysis software for immune sequencing data. Study-wide findings and caveats: When patients were compared with controls, a handful of TRBV segments were more frequent, TRBV5-6, TRBV5-1 and TRBV20-1 among them. In multiple sclerosis, normalized Chao1 diversity was significantly below that of controls.

This clonotype turned up a few times. Its antigen is unidentified. The germline CDR1 and CDR2 sequences are LNHNV and YYDKDF (reference sequence). Trimming pared 6 bases from V and 1 base from J, leaving 9 bases between. The CDR3 consists of 13 residues. The authors incorporated unique molecular identifiers into the TCR beta cDNA libraries. The source material, 1 to 10 million T cells, gave rise to about 490,000 cDNA molecules. TCRdb passed the PCR reads through MiXCR, listing each CDR3 protein once. Of fewer than 900,000 distinct CDR3 sequences listed, 40% to 55% are singletons. The chain has TRBV15 and TRBJ2-5; D possibly corresponds to TRBD2 (5 bases). The sample taken for sequencing was blood. The clonotype originates from a girl aged 5-17 years with multiple sclerosis. The CDR3 here is CATSGEFQETQYF. In nucleotides, the CDR3 is TGTGCCACCAGTGGGGAGTTCCAAGAGACCCAGTACTTC.